A selection of T cell receptor beta chains follows, all from one sample in a study of T-cell reconstitution after alpha-beta-depleted transplantation in children. TCRdb re-called the PCR reads through MiXCR, storing one row per CDR3 protein. The sample yields hundreds of thousands of distinct CDR3 sequences, around 12% seen once. This specimen was PBMCs from the stem cell graft donor, taken from the stem cell graft. The source is a human donor who donated a stem cell graft to a child with acute lymphoblastic leukemia. CDR3s include the opening cysteine and the closing phenylalanine or tryptophan. Fields, in order: V gene, J gene, CDR3 protein.

V: TRBV12-3/TRBV12-4; J: TRBJ1-5; CDR3: CASSPAVVGPQHF
V: TRBV6-1; J: TRBJ2-5; CDR3: CASSDSWAGSEETQYF
V: TRBV12-3/TRBV12-4; J: TRBJ1-1; CDR3: CASSWGGTEAFF
V: TRBV5-1; J: TRBJ1-6; CDR3: CASSLGPRGPLHF
V: TRBV5-1; J: TRBJ2-1; CDR3: CASSSSGGNNNEQFF
V: TRBV27; J: TRBJ1-6; CDR3: CASSYAGPEGNSPLHF
V: TRBV10-2; J: TRBJ2-2; CDR3: CASSEVGVTGELFF
V: TRBV10-3; J: TRBJ1-2; CDR3: CAISGGFGYGYTF
V: TRBV30; J: TRBJ1-3; CDR3: CACGRTSSGNTIYF
V: TRBV4-3; J: TRBJ1-2; CDR3: CASSQEQIGYGYTF
V: TRBV20-1; J: TRBJ2-2; CDR3: CSGRAAGNTGELFF
V: TRBV19; J: TRBJ2-1; CDR3: CASSISPSSYNEQFF
V: TRBV6-5; J: TRBJ1-1; CDR3: CASSYDVPPGTEAFF
V: TRBV4-2; J: TRBJ2-5; CDR3: CASSRSTGGAQETQYF
V: TRBV5-1; J: TRBJ1-1; CDR3: CASSFSGTLMNTEAFF
V: TRBV5-1; J: TRBJ2-7; CDR3: CASSRLGSTRGGASYEQYF
V: TRBV12-5; J: TRBJ2-3; CDR3: CASGSGQGDTDTQYF
V: TRBV29-1; J: TRBJ2-1; CDR3: CSVLPPAGPGSEQFF
V: TRBV29-1; J: TRBJ2-1; CDR3: CSVEDPLSSGGAYEQFF
V: TRBV7-3; J: TRBJ2-1; CDR3: CASSVRQGSNEQFF
V: TRBV20-1; J: TRBJ2-1; CDR3: CSARKGKEQFF
V: TRBV12-3/TRBV12-4; J: TRBJ2-4; CDR3: CASSLTGALAKNIQYF
V: TRBV5-1; J: TRBJ2-6; CDR3: CASSQTGGSSGANVLTF
V: TRBV6-2/TRBV6-3; J: TRBJ1-5; CDR3: CASSYADFVQPQHF
V: TRBV9; J: TRBJ2-5; CDR3: CASSGTDRETQYF
V: TRBV9; J: TRBJ2-7; CDR3: CASSPWDRTFEQYF
V: TRBV18; J: TRBJ2-1; CDR3: CASSRGLLAGSYNEQFF
V: TRBV6-5; J: TRBJ1-6; CDR3: CASSPGVSNSPLHF